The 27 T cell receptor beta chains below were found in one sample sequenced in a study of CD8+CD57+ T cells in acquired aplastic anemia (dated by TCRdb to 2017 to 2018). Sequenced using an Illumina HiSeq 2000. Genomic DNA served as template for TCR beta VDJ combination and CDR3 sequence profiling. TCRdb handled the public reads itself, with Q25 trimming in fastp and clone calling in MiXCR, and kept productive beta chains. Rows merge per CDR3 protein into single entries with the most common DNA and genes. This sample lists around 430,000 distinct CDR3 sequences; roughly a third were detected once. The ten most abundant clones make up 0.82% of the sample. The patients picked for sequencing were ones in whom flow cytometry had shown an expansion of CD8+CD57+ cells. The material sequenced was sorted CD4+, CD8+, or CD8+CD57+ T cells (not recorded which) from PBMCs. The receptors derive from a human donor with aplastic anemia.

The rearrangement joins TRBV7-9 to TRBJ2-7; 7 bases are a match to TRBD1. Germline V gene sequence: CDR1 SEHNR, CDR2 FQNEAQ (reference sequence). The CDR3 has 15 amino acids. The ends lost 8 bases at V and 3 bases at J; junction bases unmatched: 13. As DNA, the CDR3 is TGTGCCAGCGGCGCCTTGAGGGACAGCCTCTACGAGCAGTACTTC. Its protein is CASGALRDSLYEQYF.

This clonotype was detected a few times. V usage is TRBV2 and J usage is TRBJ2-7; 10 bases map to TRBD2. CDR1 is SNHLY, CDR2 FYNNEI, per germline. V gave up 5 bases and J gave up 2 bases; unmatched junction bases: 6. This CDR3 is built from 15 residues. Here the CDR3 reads CASSRKREGPYEQYF. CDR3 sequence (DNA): TGTGCCAGCAGTCGAAAGCGGGAGGGCCCCTACGAGCAGTACTTC.

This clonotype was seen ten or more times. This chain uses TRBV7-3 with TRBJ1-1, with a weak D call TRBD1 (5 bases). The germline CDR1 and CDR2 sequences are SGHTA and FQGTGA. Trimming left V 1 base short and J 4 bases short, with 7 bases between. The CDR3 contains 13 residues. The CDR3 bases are TGTGCCAGCAGCTTAAATCAGGGCACTGAAGCTTTCTTT. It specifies CASSLNQGTEAFF.

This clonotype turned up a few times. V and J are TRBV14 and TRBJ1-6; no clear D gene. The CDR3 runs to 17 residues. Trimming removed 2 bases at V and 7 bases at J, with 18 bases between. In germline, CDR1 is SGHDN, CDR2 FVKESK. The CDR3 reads CASSQQAGERTNSPLHF. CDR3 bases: TGTGCCAGCAGCCAACAGGCCGGGGAAAGAACAAATTCACCCCTCCACTTT.

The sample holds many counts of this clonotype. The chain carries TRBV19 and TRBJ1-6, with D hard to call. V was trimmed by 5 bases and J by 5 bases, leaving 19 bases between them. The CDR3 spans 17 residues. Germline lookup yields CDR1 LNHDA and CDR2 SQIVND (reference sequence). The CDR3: CASSSPPGVEDNSPLHF. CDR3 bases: TGTGCCAGTAGTTCGCCCCCCGGGGTGGAGGATAATTCACCCCTCCACTTT. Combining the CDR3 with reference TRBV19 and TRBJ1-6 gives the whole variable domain DGGITQSPKYLFRKEGQNVTLSCEQNLNHDAMYWYRQDPGQGLRLIYYSQIVNDFQKGDIAEGYSVSREKKESFPLTVTSAQKNPTAFYLCASSSPPGVEDNSPLHFGNGTRLTVT.

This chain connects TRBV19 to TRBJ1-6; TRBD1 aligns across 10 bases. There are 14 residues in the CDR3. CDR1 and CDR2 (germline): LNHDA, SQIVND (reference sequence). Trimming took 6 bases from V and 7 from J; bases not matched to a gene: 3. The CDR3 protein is CASRGTGVNSPLHF. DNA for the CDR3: TGTGCCAGTAGGGGGACAGGGGTGAATTCACCCCTCCACTTT.

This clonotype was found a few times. The CDR3 bases are TGTGCCAGCAGCCCCGGGACAGGGGATCAGCCCCAGCATTTT. Its translation is CASSPGTGDQPQHF. The chain uses TRBV7-9 and TRBJ1-5, with 10 bases matching TRBD1. The CDR3 totals 14 residues. The V segment lost 5 bases and the J segment 5 bases; nucleotides outside the gene matches: 3. From germline, CDR1 is SEHNR and CDR2 FQNEAQ (reference sequence).

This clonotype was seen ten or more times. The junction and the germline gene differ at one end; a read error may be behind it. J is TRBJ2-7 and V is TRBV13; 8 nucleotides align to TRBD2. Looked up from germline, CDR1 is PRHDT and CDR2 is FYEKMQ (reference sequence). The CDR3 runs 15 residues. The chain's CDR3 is CASSLDIAGMPTLDF. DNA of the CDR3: TGTGCCAGCAGCTTAGACATAGCGGGGATGCCTACGTTGGACTTC.

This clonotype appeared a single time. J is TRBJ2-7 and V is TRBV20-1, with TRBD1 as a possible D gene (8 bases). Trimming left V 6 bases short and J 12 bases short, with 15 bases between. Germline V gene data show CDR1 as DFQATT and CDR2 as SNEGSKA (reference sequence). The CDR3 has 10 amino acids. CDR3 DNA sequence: TGCAGTGCCCCAGGGGGCGGGAGGTACTTC. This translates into CSAPGGGRYF.

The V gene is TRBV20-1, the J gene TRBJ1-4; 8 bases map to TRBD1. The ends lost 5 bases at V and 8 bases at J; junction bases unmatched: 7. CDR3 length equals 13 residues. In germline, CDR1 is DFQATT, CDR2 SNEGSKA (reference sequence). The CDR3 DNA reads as TGCAGTGCTTCGGGACAGGAAGAGGAAAAACTGTTTTTT. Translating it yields CSASGQEEEKLFF.

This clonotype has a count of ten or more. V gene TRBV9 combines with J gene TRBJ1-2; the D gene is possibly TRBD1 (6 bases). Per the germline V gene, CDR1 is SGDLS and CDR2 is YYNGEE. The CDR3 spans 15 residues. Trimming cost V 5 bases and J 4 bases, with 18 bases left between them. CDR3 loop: CASRSDRFGGYGYTF. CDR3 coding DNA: TGTGCCAGCAGGAGCGACAGGTTTGGTGGCTATGGCTACACCTTC.

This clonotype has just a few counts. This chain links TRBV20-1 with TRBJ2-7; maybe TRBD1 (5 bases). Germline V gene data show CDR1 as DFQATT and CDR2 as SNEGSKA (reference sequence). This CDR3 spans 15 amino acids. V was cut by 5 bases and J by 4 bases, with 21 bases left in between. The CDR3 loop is CSAFPPGRAVYEQYF. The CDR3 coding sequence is TGCAGTGCTTTCCCCCCAGGCAGGGCCGTGTACGAGCAGTACTTC.

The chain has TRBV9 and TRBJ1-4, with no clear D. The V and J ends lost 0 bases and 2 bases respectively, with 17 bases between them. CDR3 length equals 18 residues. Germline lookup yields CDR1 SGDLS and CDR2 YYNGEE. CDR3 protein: CASSVAVGGGGTNEKLFF. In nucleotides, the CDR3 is TGTGCCAGCAGCGTAGCCGTGGGTGGAGGAGGGACTAATGAAAAACTGTTTTTT.

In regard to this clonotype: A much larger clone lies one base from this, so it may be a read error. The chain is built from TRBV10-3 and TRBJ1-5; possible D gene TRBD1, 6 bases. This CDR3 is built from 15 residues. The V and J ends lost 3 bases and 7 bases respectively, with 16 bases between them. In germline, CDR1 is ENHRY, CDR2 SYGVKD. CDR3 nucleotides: TGTGCCATCAGTGAAGCCGGGGGGGCAGGGCAGCCCCAGCATTTT. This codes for CAISEAGGAGQPQHF.

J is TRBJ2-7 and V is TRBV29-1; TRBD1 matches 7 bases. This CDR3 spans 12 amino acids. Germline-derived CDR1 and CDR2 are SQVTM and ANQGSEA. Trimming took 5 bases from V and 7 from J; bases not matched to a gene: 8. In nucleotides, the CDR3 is TGCAGCGTTCAGAACGACAGGGAAGAGCAGTACTTC. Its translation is CSVQNDREEQYF.

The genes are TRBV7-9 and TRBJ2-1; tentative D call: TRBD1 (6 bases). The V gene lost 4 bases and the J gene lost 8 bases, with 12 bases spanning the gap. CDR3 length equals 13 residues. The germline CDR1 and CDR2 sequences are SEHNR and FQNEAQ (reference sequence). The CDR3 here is CASSSGTYYEQFF. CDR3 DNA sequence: TGTGCCAGCAGCTCCGGGACATACTATGAGCAGTTCTTC. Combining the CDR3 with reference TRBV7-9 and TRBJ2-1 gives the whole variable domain DTGVSQNPRHKITKRGQNVTFRCDPISEHNRLYWYRQTLGQGPEFLTYFQNEAQLEKSRLLSDRFSAERPKGSFSTLEIQRTEQGDSAMYLCASSSGTYYEQFFGPGTRLTVL.

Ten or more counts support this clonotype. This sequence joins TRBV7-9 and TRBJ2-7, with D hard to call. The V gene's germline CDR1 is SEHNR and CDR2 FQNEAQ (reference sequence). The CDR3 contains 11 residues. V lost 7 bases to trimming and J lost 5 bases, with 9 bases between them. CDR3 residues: CASTNYDEQYF. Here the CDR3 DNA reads TGTGCCAGCACCAATTACGACGAGCAGTACTTC.

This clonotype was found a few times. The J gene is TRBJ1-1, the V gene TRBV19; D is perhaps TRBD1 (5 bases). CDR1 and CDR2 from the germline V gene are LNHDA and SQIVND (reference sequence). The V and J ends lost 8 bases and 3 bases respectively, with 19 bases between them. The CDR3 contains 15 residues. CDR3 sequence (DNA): TGTGCCAGTTCGACCCACAGGCAGGCGGACACTGAAGCTTTCTTT. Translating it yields CASSTHRQADTEAFF.

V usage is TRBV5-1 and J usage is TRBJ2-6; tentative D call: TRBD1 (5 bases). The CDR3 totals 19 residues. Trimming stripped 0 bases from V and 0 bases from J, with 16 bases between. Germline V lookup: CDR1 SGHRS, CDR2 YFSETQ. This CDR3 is CASSLATATKYSGANVLTF. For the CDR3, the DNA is TGCGCCAGCAGCTTGGCGACAGCCACTAAATACTCTGGGGCCAACGTCCTGACTTTC.

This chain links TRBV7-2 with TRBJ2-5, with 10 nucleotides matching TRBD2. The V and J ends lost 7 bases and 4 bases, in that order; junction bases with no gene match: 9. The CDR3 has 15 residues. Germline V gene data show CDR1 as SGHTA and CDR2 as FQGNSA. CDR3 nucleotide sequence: TGTGCCAGCACCCGCGGACTAGCGGAAGTAGAGACCCAGTACTTC. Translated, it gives CASTRGLAEVETQYF.

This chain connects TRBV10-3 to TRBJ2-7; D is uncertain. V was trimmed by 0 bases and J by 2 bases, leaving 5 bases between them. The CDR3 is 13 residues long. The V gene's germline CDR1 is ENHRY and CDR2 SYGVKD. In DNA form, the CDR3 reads TGTGCCATCAGTGAGTCAGGGACCTACGAGCAGTACTTC. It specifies CAISESGTYEQYF.

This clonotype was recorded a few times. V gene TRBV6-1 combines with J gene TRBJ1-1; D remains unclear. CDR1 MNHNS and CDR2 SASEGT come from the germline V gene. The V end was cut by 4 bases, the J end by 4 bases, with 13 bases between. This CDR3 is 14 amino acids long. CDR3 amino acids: CASSATITTTEAFF. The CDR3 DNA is TGTGCCAGCAGTGCTACCATAACGACCACTGAAGCTTTCTTT.

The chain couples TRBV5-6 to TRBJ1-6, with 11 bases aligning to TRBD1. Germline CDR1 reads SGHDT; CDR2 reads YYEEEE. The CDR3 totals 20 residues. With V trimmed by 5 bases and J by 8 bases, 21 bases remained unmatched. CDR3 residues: CASSFQRNLGQGANHSPLHF. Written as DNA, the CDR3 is TGTGCCAGCAGTTTTCAAAGGAATCTTGGACAGGGGGCTAATCATTCACCCCTCCACTTT. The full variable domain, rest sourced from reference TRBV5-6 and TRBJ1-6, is DAGVTQSPTHLIKTRGQQVTLRCSPKSGHDTVSWYQQALGQGPQFIFQYYEEEERQRGNFPDRFSGHQFPNYSSELNVNALLLGDSALYLCASSFQRNLGQGANHSPLHFGNGTRLTVT.

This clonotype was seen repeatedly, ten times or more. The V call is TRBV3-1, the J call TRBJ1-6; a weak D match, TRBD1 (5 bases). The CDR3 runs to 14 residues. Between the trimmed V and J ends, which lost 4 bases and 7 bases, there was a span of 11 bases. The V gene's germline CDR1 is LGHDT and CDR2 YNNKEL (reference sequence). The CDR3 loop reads CASSLVGGNSPLHF. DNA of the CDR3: TGTGCCAGCAGCCTCGTGGGGGGAAATTCACCCCTCCACTTT.

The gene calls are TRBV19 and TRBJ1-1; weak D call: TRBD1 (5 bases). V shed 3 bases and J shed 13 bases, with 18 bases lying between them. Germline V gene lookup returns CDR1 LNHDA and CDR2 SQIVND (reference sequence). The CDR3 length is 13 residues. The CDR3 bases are TGTGCCAGTAGTATGGCCCGCCCGGGGCTTGATTTCTTT. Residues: CASSMARPGLDFF.

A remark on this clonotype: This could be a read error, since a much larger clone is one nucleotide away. The CDR3 reads CASSVDGRGKSPLHF. CDR3 DNA sequence: TGTGCCAGCAGCGTAGATGGCAGGGGGAAATCACCCCTCCACTTT. The chain links TRBV9 to TRBJ1-6, with 7 bases identical to TRBD1. V was pared by 0 bases and J by 10 bases, with 7 bases of the junction left unmatched. The CDR3 is made up of 15 amino acids. Per germline, CDR1 SGDLS and CDR2 YYNGEE.

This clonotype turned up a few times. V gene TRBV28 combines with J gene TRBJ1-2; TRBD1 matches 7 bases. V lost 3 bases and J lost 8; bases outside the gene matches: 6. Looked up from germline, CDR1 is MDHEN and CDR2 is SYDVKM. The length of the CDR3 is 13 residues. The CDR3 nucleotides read TGTGCCAGCAGTTTTAAGGGGGCGCAAGGCTACACCTTC. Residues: CASSFKGAQGYTF.